A single sample gave rise to the 15 T cell receptor beta chains below, sequenced in a study of cytomegalovirus exposure and HLA in healthy donors. Researchers ran the PCR with 60 Vbeta and 13 Jbeta primers. Assay: immunoSEQ multiplex PCR; the TCRdb copy retains only in-frame clones and omits some. The table shows some 150,000 clones, with 85% occurring only once. The sample taken for sequencing was PBMCs. Receptors originate from a woman between 18 and 29 years old in good health and CMV-seronegative.

The gene calls are TRBV7-2 and TRBJ2-3; possible D gene TRBD1, 5 bases. This CDR3 has 15 amino acids. Deletions cut 2 bases from V and 0 bases from J, with 9 bases between. Germline-derived CDR1 and CDR2 are SGHTA and FQGNSA. CDR3 in amino acids: CASSLWGRSTDTQYF. The DNA for the CDR3 is TGTGCCAGCAGCTTATGGGGCAGGAGCACAGATACGCAGTATTTT.

V gene TRBV5-4 combines with J gene TRBJ2-7; D is possibly TRBD1 (5 bases). The CDR3 is 13 residues long. Germline-derived CDR1 and CDR2 are SGHNT and YYREEE (reference sequence). V gave up 1 base and J gave up 4 bases, with 9 bases separating them. The CDR3 nucleotides are TGTGCCAGCAGCTTGACAGGTCGGTACGAGCAGTACTTC. This sequence encodes CASSLTGRYEQYF.

The chain carries TRBV9 and TRBJ2-7; 7 bases map to TRBD1. The CDR3 contains 16 residues. J lost 0 bases, V lost 0 bases, and 6 bases had no gene match. CDR1 SGDLS and CDR2 YYNGEE come from the germline V gene. The chain's CDR3 is CASSVGTGPSSYEQYF. CDR3 DNA sequence: TGTGCCAGCAGCGTAGGGACAGGTCCGAGCTCCTACGAGCAGTACTTC.

This clone was seen a single time. The V call is TRBV6-1, the J call TRBJ2-7, with 7 bases that match TRBD2. CDR1 is MNHNS, CDR2 SASEGT, per germline. The V and J ends lost 1 base and 6 bases, in that order; junction bases with no gene match: 3. The CDR3 runs to 13 residues. The CDR3 loop is CASSEVERGEQYF. In DNA form, the CDR3 reads TGTGCCAGCAGTGAAGTTGAGCGGGGCGAGCAGTACTTC.

This clone was recorded once. V is TRBV28 and J is TRBJ1-5; D is undetermined. V lost 1 base to trimming and J lost 2 bases, with 21 bases between them. CDR1 is MDHEN and CDR2 is SYDVKM in the germline V gene. This CDR3 spans 19 amino acids. The CDR3 region is CASSLSLSSGRRGNQPQHF. The CDR3 DNA reads as TGTGCCAGCAGTTTATCACTCTCCTCCGGACGGAGGGGCAATCAGCCCCAGCATTTT.

The genes are TRBV6-6 and TRBJ2-7, with D maybe TRBD1 (5 bases). The length of the CDR3 is 16 residues. Germline V gene data show CDR1 as MNHNY and CDR2 as SVGAGI (reference sequence). The V gene lost 2 bases and the J gene lost 4 bases, with 18 bases spanning the gap. The CDR3 here is CASSYPELGDSYEQYF. DNA for the CDR3: TGTGCCAGCAGTTACCCGGAATTAGGGGATTCATACGAGCAGTACTTC.

The V call is TRBV9, the J call TRBJ1-2; tentatively, D is TRBD1 (6 bases). Trimming shortened V by 2 bases and J by 5 bases, and 10 bases separated the two germline ends. Germline values: CDR1 SGDLS, CDR2 YYNGEE. The CDR3 runs to 13 residues. CDR3 loop: CASSVGTPYGYTF. CDR3 in DNA: TGTGCCAGCAGCGTCGGGACACCTTATGGCTACACCTTC.

This chain uses TRBV27 with TRBJ1-1; 7 bases align to TRBD1. The germline gives CDR1 MNHEY, CDR2 SMNVEV (reference sequence). With V trimmed by 3 bases and J by 6 bases, 16 bases remained unmatched. This CDR3 is built from 17 residues. CDR3 nucleotides: TGTGCCAGCAGTTTCCTGTCGGGACAGACCCCCGTTCCTGAAGCTTTCTTT. Its translation is CASSFLSGQTPVPEAFF.

The genes are TRBV4-3 and TRBJ1-3; D might be TRBD1 (6 bases). The ends were cut back, 0 bases at V and 4 bases at J, with 10 bases in the middle. Germline V gene data show CDR1 as LGHNA and CDR2 as YSLEER. This CDR3 has 15 amino acids. The CDR3 bases are TGCGCCAGCAGCCAAGACTCGCAGGGGGGAAACACCATATATTTT. Protein sequence: CASSQDSQGGNTIYF.

The chain carries TRBV18 and TRBJ2-2; a possible D gene is TRBD1 (5 bases). CDR3 length equals 16 residues. The germline CDR1 and CDR2 sequences are KGHSH and LQKENI. Trimming left V 2 bases short and J 4 bases short, with 14 bases between. The CDR3 is CASSPGALAGTGELFF. CDR3 coding DNA: TGTGCCAGCTCACCAGGGGCCCTGGCTGGCACCGGGGAGCTGTTTTTT.

The chain has TRBV19 and TRBJ1-3; D is unresolved. The CDR3 runs 13 residues. The germline V gene encodes CDR1 LNHDA and CDR2 SQIVND (reference sequence). V lost 0 bases to trimming and J lost 7 bases, with 7 bases between them. The CDR3 sequence: CASSIELRNTIYF. For the CDR3, the DNA is TGTGCCAGTAGTATAGAGCTACGGAACACCATATATTTT.

The chain couples TRBV6-6 to TRBJ2-4, with 9 bases fitting TRBD2. V dropped 6 bases and J dropped 9; count of bases not matched to a gene: 9. The CDR3 has 14 residues. Germline loops: CDR1 MNHNY, CDR2 SVGAGI (reference sequence). The CDR3 is CASRAGGQLGIQYF. The CDR3 region has the DNA TGTGCCAGCAGGGCGGGGGGGCAATTAGGCATTCAGTACTTC.

The chain employs TRBV5-1 and TRBJ2-7; possible D gene TRBD1, 5 bases. Between the trimmed V and J ends, which lost 1 base and 5 bases, there was a span of 10 bases. This CDR3 is 13 amino acids long. Germline CDR1 reads SGHRS; CDR2 reads YFSETQ. CDR3 coding DNA: TGCGCCAGCAGCTTGCAGGGCGAGGACGAGCAGTACTTC. It specifies CASSLQGEDEQYF.

V gene TRBV20-1 combines with J gene TRBJ2-4; D unresolved. The V gene lost 1 base and the J gene lost 10 bases, with 8 bases spanning the gap. The CDR3 extends over 11 amino acids. Germline-derived CDR1 and CDR2 are DFQATT and SNEGSKA (reference sequence). CDR3 sequence: CSARVPIIQYF. CDR3 coding DNA: TGCAGTGCTAGAGTACCTATTATTCAGTACTTC.

This chain connects TRBV7-9 to TRBJ2-3; 8 bases map to TRBD2. This CDR3 spans 15 amino acids. With 8 bases clipped from V and 4 bases from J, the junction kept 11 bases outside the gene matches. The germline gives CDR1 SEHNR, CDR2 FQNEAQ (reference sequence). The CDR3 reads CASLTAGALADTQYF. CDR3 bases: TGTGCCAGCCTAACAGCGGGGGCCTTGGCAGATACGCAGTATTTT.